This TCR beta chain was found in a study of cytomegalovirus exposure and HLA in healthy donors. Study-wide points: It was approximately 160 TCR beta chains that were listed as cytomegalovirus-associated. Reported results showed that the classifier diagnosed cytomegalovirus status with high specificity and sensitivity.

To note about this clone: Its antigen remains unidentified.

The germline V gene has CDR1 SGHVS and CDR2 FQNEAQ. The V and J ends lost 5 bases and 0 bases respectively, with 11 bases between them. The CDR3 runs to 14 residues. The donors were members of the validation cohort, which comprised approximately 120 subjects and was separate from the first cohort of 670 or so subjects. Here immunoSEQ multiplex PCR was the method, and the copy in TCRdb shows in-frame clones only, minus some. This table holds 220,000 or so clones, around nine tenths found once. The receptor comes from a woman younger than 30 in good health and CMV-seronegative. Sequencing was performed on PBMCs. The V call is TRBV7-8, the J call TRBJ2-7; a possible D gene is TRBD2 (5 bases). CDR3 residues: CASSQDWSSYEQYF. CDR3 DNA sequence: TGTGCCAGCAGCCAGGACTGGAGCTCCTACGAGCAGTACTTC.